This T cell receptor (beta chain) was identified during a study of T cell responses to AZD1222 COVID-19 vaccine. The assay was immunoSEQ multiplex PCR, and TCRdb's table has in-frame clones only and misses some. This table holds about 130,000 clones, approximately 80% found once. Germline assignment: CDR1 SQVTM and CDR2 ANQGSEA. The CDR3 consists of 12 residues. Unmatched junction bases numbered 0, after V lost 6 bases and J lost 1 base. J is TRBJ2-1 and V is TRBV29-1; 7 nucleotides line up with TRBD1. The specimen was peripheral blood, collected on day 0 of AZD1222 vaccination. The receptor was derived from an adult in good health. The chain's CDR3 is CSVGQSYNEQFF. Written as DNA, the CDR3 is TGCAGCGTGGGACAGTCCTACAATGAGCAGTTCTTC.